These T cell receptor beta chains were read from a single sample in a study of blood T cells in healthy people across ages. A single record per CDR3 protein comes from TCRdb applying MiXCR to the 5' RACE reads. The data contain about 290,000 distinct CDR3 sequences, roughly 29% of them singletons. Source material: blood. The origin of the receptors is a woman between 70 and 85 years old in good health. Both conserved end residues are part of each CDR3. D genes are given only for firm matches. Clone size is shown for a subset of rows, as once, few, many or a class of expanded clone.

>TRBD2|TRBJ2-7|NA|TRBV14
CASSLSGTATGGQYF
TGTGCCAGCAGCCTCTCCGGGACCGCTACGGGGGGGCAGTACTTC
>TRBD1|TRBJ1-2|many|TRBV27
CASSPRWGTGDGYTF
TGTGCCAGCAGCCCTCGTTGGGGGACAGGGGATGGCTACACCTTC
>NA|TRBJ2-5|NA|TRBV11-2
CASSFAWGTQYF
TGTGCCAGCAGCTTTGCGTGGGGGACCCAGTACTTC
>NA|TRBJ1-2|NA|TRBV20-1
CSASILSGHYGYTF
TGCAGTGCTAGTATTCTCTCGGGGCACTATGGCTACACCTTC
>TRBD1|TRBJ2-1|few|TRBV5-1
CASVAGTGGSYNEQFF
TGCGCCAGCGTAGCCGGGACAGGGGGCTCCTACAATGAGCAGTTCTTC
>NA|TRBJ2-7|few|TRBV12-3/TRBV12-4
CASSLPPSYEQYF
TGTGCCAGCAGTCTCCCCCCCAGCTACGAGCAGTACTTC
>NA|TRBJ2-7|few|TRBV20-1
CSAPLLEYGQYF
TGCAGTGCCCCCCTACTTGAATACGGGCAGTACTTC
>TRBD2|TRBJ2-7|NA|TRBV20-1
CSARVPGLATDEQYF
TGCAGTGCTAGAGTCCCCGGACTAGCTACTGACGAGCAGTACTTC
>TRBD2|TRBJ2-7|NA|TRBV27
CASSSAWGGTYEQYF
TGTGCCAGCAGTTCCGCCTGGGGGGGAACCTACGAGCAGTACTTC
>NA|TRBJ2-7|many|TRBV6-2/TRBV6-3
CASSYSGTTTYEQYF
TGTGCCAGCAGTTACTCTGGGACAACAACCTACGAGCAGTACTTC
>NA|TRBJ2-1|few|TRBV5-6
CASSFTGREQFF
TGTGCCAGCAGCTTCACAGGGAGGGAGCAGTTCTTC
>NA|TRBJ1-1|NA|TRBV7-9
CASSLVLGSTEAFF
TGTGCCAGCAGCTTAGTGCTGGGATCCACTGAAGCTTTCTTT
>TRBD2|TRBJ2-1|NA|TRBV28
CASSLVAGPMWQFF
TGTGCCAGCAGTTTAGTAGCGGGACCGATGTGGCAGTTCTTC
>NA|TRBJ1-1|NA|TRBV7-9
CASSLGLASGAFF
TGTGCCAGCAGCTTAGGTCTGGCATCTGGAGCTTTCTTT
>TRBD1|TRBJ1-2|few|TRBV20-1
CSARVDRENGYTF
TGCAGTGCTAGGGTAGACAGGGAGAATGGCTACACCTTC
>NA|TRBJ2-1|NA|TRBV20-1
CSAGLRVGSYNEQFF
TGCAGTGCTGGATTAAGGGTTGGCTCCTACAATGAGCAGTTCTTC
>TRBD2|TRBJ2-1|NA|TRBV19
CASSMRGTSGSNEQFF
TGTGCCAGTAGTATGAGGGGGACTAGCGGGAGTAATGAGCAGTTCTTC
>TRBD2|TRBJ2-1|few|TRBV15
CATSSDASGRGNEQFF
TGTGCCACCAGCAGTGACGCTAGCGGGAGGGGCAATGAGCAGTTCTTC